Listed below are T cell receptor beta chains from one sample, sequenced in a study of graft-versus-host responses after intestinal transplantation. No antigen has been assigned to these receptors. TCRdb's table, derived via immunoSEQ multiplex PCR, lists solely in-frame clones and lacks some. The table lists tens of thousands of clones, about nine tenths of them singletons. The input for sequencing was unstimulated CD4+ T cells sorted from spleen or lymph node cells, taken before intestinal transplant. These receptors originate from a human donor who received an intestinal transplant. CDR3s include the opening cysteine and the closing phenylalanine or tryptophan. A D gene is named only where the DNA matches it firmly. For some rows the clone size is stated as once, few or many, or as a class when expanded; others skip it.

v_gene	j_gene	d_gene	abundance	CDR3aa	CDR3nt
TRBV5-1	TRBJ1-2	TRBD1	NA	CASSPRQGSSNYGYTF	TGCGCCAGCAGCCCTCGACAGGGCTCATCTAACTATGGCTACACCTTC
TRBV5-1	TRBJ2-1	TRBD2	NA	CASSSPIGTSGGRSYNEQFF	TGCGCCAGCAGCTCACCGATCGGGACTAGCGGGGGCCGCTCCTACAATGAGCAGTTCTTC
TRBV11-2	TRBJ2-3	TRBD1	NA	CASSRDRAENTQYF	TGTGCCAGCAGCCGGGACAGGGCGGAGAATACGCAGTATTTT
TRBV7-2	TRBJ1-3	TRBD1	NA	CASTWDRGGNTIYF	TGTGCCAGCACCTGGGACAGGGGCGGAAACACCATATATTTT
TRBV13	TRBJ2-1	NA	NA	CASTPPSGPYNEQFF	TGTGCCAGCACCCCCCCCAGCGGACCTTACAATGAGCAGTTCTTC
TRBV4-3	TRBJ2-1	TRBD1	once	CASSARSPGTVYNEQFF	TGCGCCAGCAGCGCAAGGTCCCCCGGGACAGTTTACAATGAGCAGTTCTTC
TRBV2	TRBJ2-7	TRBD1	NA	CASSGTGMDPYEQYF	TGTGCCAGCAGCGGGACAGGGATGGATCCCTACGAGCAGTACTTC
TRBV5-6	TRBJ2-3	NA	NA	CASSLYRYTDTQYF	TGTGCCAGCAGCTTGTACAGGTACACAGATACGCAGTATTTT
TRBV7-2	TRBJ2-3	TRBD1	NA	CASSFRRGPDTQYF	TGTGCCAGCAGCTTCCGTAGGGGGCCAGATACGCAGTATTTT
TRBV30	TRBJ2-1	NA	NA	CAWSVYREGNEQFF	TGTGCCTGGAGTGTATACAGGGAAGGCAATGAGCAGTTCTTC
TRBV10-1	TRBJ2-2	TRBD1	NA	CASSETPPGQITGELFF	TGCGCCAGCAGTGAGACACCGCCGGGACAGATCACCGGGGAGCTGTTTTTT
TRBV13	TRBJ2-7	NA	NA	CASSKGPGGSYEQYF	TGTGCCAGCAGCAAAGGGCCAGGGGGGTCCTACGAGCAGTACTTC
TRBV2	TRBJ2-5	NA	NA	CASSAENQETQYF	TGTGCCAGCAGTGCCGAGAATCAAGAGACCCAGTACTTC
TRBV7-2	TRBJ1-2	NA	NA	CASSPSSAAFYGYTF	TGTGCCAGCAGCCCCTCCTCTGCGGCCTTCTATGGCTACACCTTC
TRBV6-6	TRBJ1-1	NA	NA	CASSYGTDTEAFF	TGTGCCAGCAGTTACGGCACAGACACTGAAGCTTTCTTT
TRBV11-2	TRBJ1-3	NA	NA	CASTMAGVGNTIYF	TGTGCCAGCACCATGGCAGGGGTGGGAAACACCATATATTTT
TRBV2	TRBJ2-7	TRBD2	few	CASRATSGGYYEQYF	TGTGCCAGCAGGGCTACTAGCGGGGGATACTACGAGCAGTACTTC
TRBV5-1	TRBJ2-2	TRBD2	NA	CASSLGGGLTVLASGELFF	TGCGCCAGCAGCTTGGGCGGAGGCCTAACCGTACTAGCGTCCGGGGAGCTGTTTTTT